This T cell receptor (beta chain) was sequenced in a study of T cell responses to AZD1222 COVID-19 vaccine. Study conclusions and caveats: It was only a handful of AZD1222 recipients who were seropositive at baseline. There were mostly white British donors and more females than males, and clonal diversity was possibly underestimated.

Some clones are missing from TCRdb's copy, which holds only in-frame ones; the method was immunoSEQ multiplex PCR. The profile covers around 180,000 clones, with almost 90% appearing a single time and roughly 0.5% taken by the ten largest. Germline V gene data show CDR1 as MDHEN and CDR2 as SYDVKM. Trimming took off 8 bases at V and 3 bases at J, with 16 bases between the two ends. This CDR3 region has 14 residues. This clone was found a few times. The target antigen is unknown. V usage is TRBV28 and J usage is TRBJ1-1, with D unresolved. The sequencing used peripheral blood, collected on day 0 of AZD1222 vaccination. This clonotype originated in an adult in good health. This chain's CDR3 is CASPPPGVDTEAFF. The CDR3 DNA is TGTGCCAGCCCCCCCCCGGGCGTCGACACTGAAGCTTTCTTT. Using reference TRBV28 and TRBJ1-1 for the parts outside the CDR3, the full variable domain is DVKVTQSSRYLVKRTGEKVFLECVQDMDHENMFWYRQDPGLGLRLIYFSYDVKMKEKGDIPEGYSVSREKKERFSLILESASTNQTSMYLCASPPPGVDTEAFFGQGTRLTVV.